A single sample gave rise to the 17 T cell receptor beta chains below, sequenced in a study of T cell changes during pregnancy in multiple sclerosis. Assay: immunoSEQ multiplex PCR; the TCRdb copy retains only in-frame clones and omits some. The table records some 80,000 clones, more than 80% of them present only once. This specimen was peripheral blood, taken in the first trimester of pregnancy. The receptors derive from a female donor in good health, enrolled as a control in a pregnancy study.

The CDR3 reads CSVWPRGQYF. Here the CDR3 DNA reads TGCAGCGTTTGGCCCAGGGGGCAGTACTTC. This rearrangement joins TRBV29-1 to TRBJ2-7, with a weak D call TRBD1 (6 bases). Trimming shortened V by 5 bases and J by 9 bases, and 11 bases separated the two germline ends. In germline, CDR1 is SQVTM, CDR2 ANQGSEA. CDR3 length: 10 amino acids.

V and J are TRBV6-1 and TRBJ1-5; no clear D. CDR1 and CDR2 from the germline V gene are MNHNS and SASEGT. V was shortened by 2 bases and J by 7 bases, with 9 bases between the two germline ends. This CDR3 contains 13 residues. CDR3 loop: CASSERGGQPQHF. CDR3 bases: TGTGCCAGCAGTGAACGGGGAGGCCAGCCCCAGCATTTT.

The rearrangement uses TRBV27 and TRBJ2-7; 8 bases agree with TRBD1. V trimming: 6 bases; J trimming: 2 bases; junction bases outside the gene matches: 6. The germline V gene has CDR1 MNHEY and CDR2 SMNVEV (reference sequence). The CDR3 runs to 14 residues. The CDR3 spells CASRKTDRAYEQYF. Written as DNA, the CDR3 is TGTGCCAGCAGAAAAACGGACAGGGCCTACGAGCAGTACTTC.

The V call is TRBV4-1, the J call TRBJ2-5, with D uncertain. The CDR3 consists of 13 residues. Germline lookup yields CDR1 MGHRA and CDR2 YSYEKL. V shed 4 bases and J shed 4 bases, with 10 bases lying between them. Here the CDR3 reads CASSRAIPETQYF. CDR3 nucleotide sequence: TGCGCCAGCAGCCGGGCAATACCAGAGACCCAGTACTTC.

This clone was counted a few times. The J gene is TRBJ1-1, the V gene TRBV14; D may be TRBD1 (5 bases). V gave up 1 base and J gave up 8 bases, with 8 bases separating them. This CDR3 is 12 amino acids long. Germline values: CDR1 SGHDN, CDR2 FVKESK. The CDR3 loop reads CASSQVGVEAFF. The CDR3 DNA reads TGTGCCAGCAGCCAAGTAGGGGTGGAAGCTTTCTTT.

This clone has more than one count but fewer than ten. The V and J genes are TRBV18 and TRBJ1-1; 10 bases fit TRBD1. CDR1 is KGHSH, CDR2 LQKENI, per germline. V trimming: 3 bases; J trimming: 10 bases; junction bases outside the gene matches: 5. This CDR3 is 13 amino acids long. The DNA for the CDR3 is TGTGCCAGCTCACCTGTGGACAGGGGGGGAGCTTTCTTT. Amino acids: CASSPVDRGGAFF.

In regard to this clone: This could be a read error, since a much larger clone is one nucleotide away. This chain connects TRBV11-2 to TRBJ2-3, with TRBD2 identical over 11 bases. CDR1 and CDR2 (germline): SGHAT, FQNNGV. CDR3 length: 14 amino acids. V was clipped by 6 bases and J by 4 bases; unmatched bases: 3. The CDR3 here is CASSIAGGPDTQYF. CDR3 nucleotides: TGTGCCAGCAGTATAGCGGGAGGGCCAGATACGCAGTATTTT.

In its sample, this clone was seen a few times. The chain uses TRBV18 and TRBJ1-4; D unclear. The CDR3 sequence is 14 residues long. Germline lookup yields CDR1 KGHSH and CDR2 LQKENI. Trimming took 5 bases from V and 2 from J, leaving 9 bases between them. The CDR3 bases are TGTGCCAGCTCATCGGGTAGGACTAATGAAAAACTGTTTTTT. It translates to CASSSGRTNEKLFF.

The chain joins TRBV9 to TRBJ1-1; 7 bases are a match to TRBD1. The CDR3 length is 14 residues. The V and J ends lost 4 bases and 2 bases, in that order; junction bases with no gene match: 5. CDR1 and CDR2 from the germline V gene are SGDLS and YYNGEE. CDR3 coding DNA: TGTGCCAGCAGCACCCGACAGGGCAACACTGAAGCTTTCTTT. Its protein is CASSTRQGNTEAFF.

The chain uses TRBV10-3 and TRBJ2-5; TRBD1 aligns across 10 bases. The germline V gene encodes CDR1 ENHRY and CDR2 SYGVKD. The CDR3 runs 14 residues. The J segment lost 3 bases and the V segment lost 8 bases, leaving 6 bases of the junction unmatched. CDR3 amino acids: CAIAFGTGEETQYF. The CDR3 DNA reads TGTGCCATCGCGTTCGGGACAGGGGAAGAGACCCAGTACTTC.

This chain connects TRBV5-1 to TRBJ2-3; 13 nucleotides line up with TRBD2. This CDR3 has 18 residues. The germline V gene has CDR1 SGHRS and CDR2 YFSETQ. V lost 4 bases, J lost 1 base, and 9 bases stayed unmatched. CDR3 sequence reads: CASSPSLAGGPGTDTQYF. CDR3 DNA sequence: TGCGCCAGCAGCCCGTCACTAGCGGGGGGGCCGGGCACAGATACGCAGTATTTT.

This clone occurred a few times. The rearrangement joins TRBV7-9 to TRBJ1-2; no clear D. V lost 3 bases and J lost 5, with 13 bases in between. The CDR3 contains 14 residues. Germline V gives CDR1 SEHNR, CDR2 FQNEAQ (reference sequence). The CDR3 protein is CASSLSGSGYGYTF. The CDR3, as DNA: TGTGCCAGCAGCTTGTCCGGGAGCGGGTATGGCTACACCTTC.

The chain combines TRBV19 with TRBJ2-7, with 11 bases fitting TRBD1. Germline V gene sequence: CDR1 LNHDA, CDR2 SQIVND (reference sequence). The CDR3 covers 17 residues. The V and J ends lost 4 bases and 2 bases, in that order; junction bases with no gene match: 10. The CDR3 DNA reads as TGTGCCAGTAGTAGATTTGGGGGACAGGGGGGACCCTACGAGCAGTACTTC. Translating it yields CASSRFGGQGGPYEQYF.

The chain links TRBV5-1 to TRBJ2-5, with a weak D call TRBD1 (6 bases). Germline lookup yields CDR1 SGHRS and CDR2 YFSETQ. The CDR3 spans 16 residues. With 0 bases removed from V and 5 bases from J, the gap between germline ends came to 17 bases. The CDR3 region has the DNA TGCGCCAGCAGCTTGGTACCCAAACAGGGCAGTGAGACCCAGTACTTC. It codes for CASSLVPKQGSETQYF.

On this clone itself: Other DNA sequences within the sample encode an identical CDR3. The chain recombines TRBV6-6 with TRBJ1-5, with TRBD1 matching 7 bases. With V trimmed by 2 bases and J by 4 bases, 2 bases remained unmatched. The CDR3 runs 14 residues. The germline V gene has CDR1 MNHNY and CDR2 SVGAGI (reference sequence). CDR3 in amino acids: CASSYRDSNQPQHF. The CDR3 nucleotides are TGTGCCAGCAGTTACCGGGACAGTAATCAGCCCCAGCATTTT.

The chain is built from TRBV28 and TRBJ1-1; 7 nucleotides line up with TRBD1. The V gene end was trimmed by 5 bases and the J gene end by 5 bases; junction bases not matched to a gene: 11. The germline V gene has CDR1 MDHEN and CDR2 SYDVKM. The CDR3 is 15 residues long. The CDR3 sequence is CASSPETGPKTEAFF. The CDR3 bases are TGTGCCAGCAGTCCCGAGACAGGGCCGAAGACTGAAGCTTTCTTT. Full variable domain (remainder filled in from reference TRBV28 and TRBJ1-1): DVKVTQSSRYLVKRTGEKVFLECVQDMDHENMFWYRQDPGLGLRLIYFSYDVKMKEKGDIPEGYSVSREKKERFSLILESASTNQTSMYLCASSPETGPKTEAFFGQGTRLTVV.

The CDR3 DNA follows: TGTGCCATCAGCTACGAGAGCGCCTACGAGCAGTACTTC. Residues: CAISYESAYEQYF. J is TRBJ2-7 and V is TRBV10-3; no firm D call. From germline, CDR1 is ENHRY and CDR2 SYGVKD. This CDR3 spans 13 amino acids. V dropped 6 bases and J dropped 2 bases, with 11 bases sitting between them.